This T cell receptor (beta chain) emerged from a study of blood T cell repertoires in COVID-19. Measured with immunoSEQ multiplex PCR; TCRdb has only the in-frame clones, and not every one. The sample consists of 300,000 to 350,000 clones, roughly 90% of them appearing once. Germline CDR1 and CDR2: LNHDA and SQIVND (reference sequence). This CDR3 comprises 19 residues. V was clipped by 7 bases and J by 5 bases, with 29 bases between them. V is TRBV19 and J is TRBJ2-2; tentative D call: TRBD1 (7 bases). Sequencing was carried out using peripheral blood. The receptor comes from a man aged 30-40 years with COVID-19, enrolled during active disease. The CDR3 here is CASTPRAGTVGGRTGELFF. The CDR3 DNA is TGTGCCAGTACCCCCCGGGCCGGGACAGTGGGGGGTAGAACCGGGGAGCTGTTTTTT.